The source of this TCR beta chain is a study of Ad26.COV2.S vaccination and SARS-CoV-2 variants. About the research overall: In the study, Ad26.COV2.S was injected intramuscularly once, or twice 56 days apart. General observations from the study: The breadth of spike-specific CD8+ and CD4+ T cell responses after vaccination was reportedly substantial. Whether participants received vaccine or placebo, their non-spike TCR breadth was similar.

CDR1 and CDR2 (germline): SGHDT, YYEEEE. The CDR3 spans 14 residues. V trimming: 0 bases; J trimming: 4 bases; junction bases outside the gene matches: 0. This clone showed up just once. The target antigen is unknown. The sample holds other DNA sequences that translate to the same CDR3. Treatment of the sample: roughly 20 received Ad26.COV2.S at low or high dose, single or two shots; roughly five received placebo; per-sample allocation not given. After the first vaccine or placebo injection, samples were drawn on day 63. The study used a vaccine consisting of an Ad26 vector that expressed Wuhan-strain SARS-CoV-2 spike. Only in-frame clones appear in the TCRdb table, and some are missing; sequencing was by immunoSEQ multiplex PCR. In the table there are about 470,000 clones, roughly 87% of which are singletons.

This receptor was identified in a person between 18 and 65 years old who received the Ad26.COV2.S COVID-19 vaccine or a placebo. This sample comprised peripheral blood, obtained in a trial of Ad26.COV2.S vaccine versus placebo. The rearrangement uses TRBV5-6 and TRBJ2-5; 10 bases map to TRBD2. CDR3: CASSLGLAGETQYF. CDR3 DNA: TGTGCCAGCAGCTTGGGACTAGCGGGAGAGACCCAGTACTTC.